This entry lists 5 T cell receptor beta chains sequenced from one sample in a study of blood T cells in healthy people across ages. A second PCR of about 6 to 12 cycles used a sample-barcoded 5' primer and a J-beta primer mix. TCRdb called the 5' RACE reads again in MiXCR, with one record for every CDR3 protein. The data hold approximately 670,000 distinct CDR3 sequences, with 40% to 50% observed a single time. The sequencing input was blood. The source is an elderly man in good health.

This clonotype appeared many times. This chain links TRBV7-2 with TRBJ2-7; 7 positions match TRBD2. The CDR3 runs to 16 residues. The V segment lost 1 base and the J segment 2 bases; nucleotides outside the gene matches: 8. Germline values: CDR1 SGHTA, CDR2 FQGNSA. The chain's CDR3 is CASSLVGGSTTYEQYF. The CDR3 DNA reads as TGTGCCAGCAGCTTAGTCGGGGGGAGTACGACCTACGAGCAGTACTTC.

CDR3 DNA sequence: TGCGCCAGCAGCCCCTACCCGGGGGACTCCTACGAGCAGTACTTC. Amino acid sequence: CASSPYPGDSYEQYF. This chain uses TRBV4-3 with TRBJ2-7; TRBD2 is a possible D gene (6 bases). The germline CDR1 and CDR2 sequences are LGHNA and YSLEER. V lost 4 bases, J lost 0 bases, and 13 bases lay in between. There are 15 residues in the CDR3.

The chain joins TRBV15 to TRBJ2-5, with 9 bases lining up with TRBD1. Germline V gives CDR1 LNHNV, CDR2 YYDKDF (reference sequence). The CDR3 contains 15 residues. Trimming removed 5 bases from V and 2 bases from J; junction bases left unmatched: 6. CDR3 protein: CATSGGQGMQETQYF. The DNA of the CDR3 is TGTGCCACCAGCGGGGGACAGGGCATGCAAGAGACCCAGTACTTC. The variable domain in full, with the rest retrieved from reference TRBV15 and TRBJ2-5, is DAMVIQNPRYQVTQFGKPVTLSCSQTLNHNVMYWYQQKSSQAPKLLFHYYDKDFNNEADTPDNFQSRRPNTSFCFLDIRSPGLGDTAMYLCATSGGQGMQETQYFGPGTRLLVL.

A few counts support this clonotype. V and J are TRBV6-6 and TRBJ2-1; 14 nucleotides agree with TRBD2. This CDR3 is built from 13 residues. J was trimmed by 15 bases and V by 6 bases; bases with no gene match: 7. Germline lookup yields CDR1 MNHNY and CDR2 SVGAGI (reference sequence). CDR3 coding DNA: TGTGCCAGCAGCCAGGGACTAGCGGGAGCGTCGTTCTTC. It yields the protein CASSQGLAGASFF.

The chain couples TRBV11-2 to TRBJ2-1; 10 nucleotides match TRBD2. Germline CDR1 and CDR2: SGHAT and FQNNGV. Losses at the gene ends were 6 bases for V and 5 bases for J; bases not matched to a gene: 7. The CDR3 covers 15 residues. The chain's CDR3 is CASRRTAGGHNEQFF. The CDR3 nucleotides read TGTGCCAGCAGAAGGACAGCGGGGGGGCACAATGAGCAGTTCTTC.